This entry lists 32 T cell receptor beta chains sequenced from one sample in a study of cytotoxic CD8 clonotypes in ibrutinib-treated CLL. Sequencing used immunoSEQ multiplex PCR; TCRdb keeps in-frame clones, though not all of them. The sample has about 300,000 clones, around 77% seen once. Sequencing used PBMCs, obtained at disease progression, from a patient treated with ibrutinib. The receptors were sampled from a human donor with chronic lymphocytic leukemia.

The chain couples TRBV9 to TRBJ2-7, with D possibly TRBD2 on 5 matching bases. The germline gives CDR1 SGDLS, CDR2 YYNGEE. Deletions cut 3 bases from V and 6 bases from J, with 16 bases between. This CDR3 has 14 residues. CDR3 residues: CASSAAAAGGEQYF. The CDR3, as DNA: TGTGCCAGCAGCGCCGCAGCGGCCGGAGGCGAGCAGTACTTC.

This chain joins TRBV11-3 and TRBJ2-1; 10 positions match TRBD2. Germline loops: CDR1 SGHNT, CDR2 YENEEA. This CDR3 has 13 amino acids. The V gene end was trimmed by 7 bases and the J gene end by 12 bases; junction bases not matched to a gene: 9. The CDR3 reads CASKGLAETRQFF. The CDR3 DNA reads TGTGCCAGCAAAGGACTAGCGGAGACCCGGCAGTTCTTC. Supplemented by reference TRBV11-3 and TRBJ2-1, the full variable domain reads EAGVVQSPRYKIIEKKQPVAFWCNPISGHNTLYWYLQNLGQGPELLIRYENEEAVDDSQLPKDRFSAERLKGVDSTLKIQPAELGDSAVYLCASKGLAETRQFFGPGTRLTVL.

This clone appeared a few times. The gene calls are TRBV19 and TRBJ1-5, with 8 bases that match TRBD1. The length of the CDR3 is 14 residues. V trimming: 6 bases; J trimming: 4 bases; junction bases outside the gene matches: 5. The germline V gene has CDR1 LNHDA and CDR2 SQIVND (reference sequence). The CDR3 DNA sequence: TGTGCCAGTAGAGCACAGGGGGAGAATCAGCCCCAGCATTTT. Translation gives CASRAQGENQPQHF.

This chain connects TRBV10-2 to TRBJ2-2, with D hard to call. The germline CDR1 and CDR2 sequences are WSHSY and SAAADI. This CDR3 region has 12 residues. Trimming shortened V by 4 bases and J by 8 bases, and 8 bases separated the two germline ends. The CDR3 region has the DNA TGCGCCAGCAGTGCCAACATTGGGGAGCTGTTTTTT. This translates into CASSANIGELFF.

This clone was seen a few times. The CDR3 region has the DNA TGTGCCAGCAGCCATGGGTTCGGCGGGAGTATATACGAGCAGTACTTC. Protein sequence: CASSHGFGGSIYEQYF. The J gene is TRBJ2-7, the V gene TRBV14; 7 bases align to TRBD2. V lost 3 bases, J lost 4 bases, and 12 bases stayed unmatched. The CDR3 is 16 amino acids. Germline assignment: CDR1 SGHDN and CDR2 FVKESK.

The rearrangement links TRBV29-1 to TRBJ2-3, with a tentative D call TRBD1 (5 bases). The V gene lost 4 bases and the J gene lost 2 bases, with 10 bases spanning the gap. The CDR3 consists of 13 residues. Germline CDR1 is SQVTM and CDR2 is ANQGSEA. CDR3 nucleotide sequence: TGCAGCGTTGGGGGCAGGGCCACAGATACGCAGTATTTT. This gives the protein CSVGGRATDTQYF.

Only one count was recorded for this clone. The chain combines TRBV12-2 with TRBJ2-4; TRBD2 is the table's D call, not checked against the DNA. TRBV12-2 corresponds to a pseudogene. This CDR3 contains 17 residues. The CDR3 coding sequence is TGTGCAAGTCGCGGCTGGTGGCGGGAGGTTTCCAAAAACATTCAGTACTTC. Protein sequence: CASRGWWREVSKNIQYF.

In DNA, the CDR3 is TGCGCCAGCAGCCCCGGGCCAACCTTCGATGAGCAGTTCTTC. Residues: CASSPGPTFDEQFF. The V call is TRBV4-3, the J call TRBJ2-1; D remains unclear. Trimming took off 4 bases at V and 8 bases at J, with 15 bases between the two ends. This CDR3 region has 14 residues. The V gene's germline CDR1 is LGHNA and CDR2 YSLEER.

The CDR3 nucleotides are TGTGCCAGCAGCCTCAATAGCGGGGCAACCTACAATGAGCAGTTCTTC. Its translation: CASSLNSGATYNEQFF. The gene calls are TRBV7-6 and TRBJ2-1; TRBD2 agrees at 8 bases. The CDR3 length is 16 residues. Per the germline V gene, CDR1 is SGHVS and CDR2 is FNYEAQ. Losses at the gene ends were 5 bases for V and 2 bases for J; bases not matched to a gene: 8.

V and J are TRBV6-5 and TRBJ1-2, with unresolved D. Trimming pared 7 bases from V and 4 bases from J, leaving 19 bases between. Germline CDR1 reads MNHEY; CDR2 reads SVGAGI. The CDR3 is 15 residues long. CDR3 coding DNA: TGTGCCAGCAAACCGGGCCCTACCTTTGTCTATGGCTACACCTTC. Its protein product is CASKPGPTFVYGYTF.

DNA for the CDR3: TGCGCCAGCAGCTACTACACAGGATCCTACGAGCAGTACTTC. Amino acid sequence: CASSYYTGSYEQYF. The rearrangement links TRBV5-1 to TRBJ2-7, with TRBD1 as a possible D gene (5 bases). Germline CDR1 SGHRS, CDR2 YFSETQ. CDR3 size: 14 residues. The V and J ends lost 3 bases and 1 base respectively, with 11 bases between them.

The chain recombines TRBV7-9 with TRBJ1-2, with D uncertain. The germline gives CDR1 SEHNR, CDR2 FQNEAQ (reference sequence). The CDR3 consists of 13 residues. V was shortened by 2 bases and J by 7 bases, with 11 bases between the two germline ends. In nucleotides, the CDR3 is TGTGCCAGCAGCTTATATCGGGAGGGTGGCTACACCTTC. Its protein product is CASSLYREGGYTF.

CDR3 nucleotides: TGTGCCAGGTCACCCCTAGAGGGTGAGCAGTTCTTC. Translation: CARSPLEGEQFF. This chain connects TRBV21-1 to TRBJ2-1; TRBD2, the table's D call, lacks a check against the DNA. TRBV21-1 is flagged as a pseudogene. The CDR3 runs to 12 residues.

The rearrangement joins TRBV27 to TRBJ2-5; a weak D match, TRBD2 (5 bases). The CDR3 sequence is 13 residues long. V shed 6 bases and J shed 1 base, with 9 bases lying between them. Per the germline V gene, CDR1 is MNHEY and CDR2 is SMNVEV (reference sequence). The CDR3 bases are TGTGCCAGCAGGAGGGCGGTCCAAGAGACCCAGTACTTC. This encodes CASRRAVQETQYF.

This chain links TRBV29-1 with TRBJ2-1; TRBD1 aligns across 11 bases. CDR1 and CDR2 (germline): SQVTM, ANQGSEA. The junction had 6 bases not matched to a gene; V was cut back by 5 bases and J by 9 bases. This CDR3 is 13 amino acids long. In DNA form, the CDR3 reads TGCAGCGTTTCGGGACAGGGGGTGGGTGAGCAGTTCTTC. Translation: CSVSGQGVGEQFF.

This chain links TRBV6-4 with TRBJ1-2; 9 nucleotides line up with TRBD1. J lost 5 bases, V lost 5 bases, and 6 bases had no gene match. Germline CDR1 and CDR2: MRHNA and SNTAGT. The length of the CDR3 is 14 residues. CDR3 protein: CASSPQGAGYGYTF. The CDR3 coding sequence is TGTGCCAGCAGTCCACAGGGGGCAGGATATGGCTACACCTTC.

This chain connects TRBV7-9 to TRBJ2-2; the D call may be TRBD1 or TRBD2 (6 bases each). The CDR3 extends over 15 amino acids. The germline gives CDR1 SEHNR, CDR2 FQNEAQ (reference sequence). The V end was cut by 5 bases, the J end by 4 bases, with 14 bases between. DNA for the CDR3: TGTGCCAGCAGCCAAAGGGGGGATGCCACCGGGGAGCTGTTTTTT. Encoded protein: CASSQRGDATGELFF.

The rearrangement uses TRBV25-1 and TRBJ1-5, with 7 bases matching TRBD1. The CDR3 contains 16 residues. CDR1 is MGHDK, CDR2 SYGVNS, per germline. The trim removed 4 bases at V and 2 bases at J, leaving 8 bases unmatched. For the CDR3, the DNA is TGTGCCAGCAGTGGGGACAGCCCTATGGGCAATCAGCCCCAGCATTTT. Translated, it gives CASSGDSPMGNQPQHF.

The V and J genes are TRBV27 and TRBJ2-1; D is unresolved. V lost 7 bases to trimming and J lost 7 bases, with 29 bases between them. The germline gives CDR1 MNHEY, CDR2 SMNVEV (reference sequence). The CDR3 runs 18 residues. The CDR3 DNA sequence: TGTGCCAGCAATGACCGACCAGCCACCGCGAGTGGGTCGAATGAGCAGTTCTTC. Translated, it gives CASNDRPATASGSNEQFF.

J is TRBJ2-2 and V is TRBV25-1, with a weak D call TRBD1 (5 bases). The CDR3 sequence is 16 residues long. Germline loops: CDR1 MGHDK, CDR2 SYGVNS. V dropped 3 bases and J dropped 4 bases, with 15 bases sitting between them. The CDR3: CASSDEWGSGTGELFF. DNA of the CDR3: TGTGCCAGCAGTGATGAGTGGGGCTCGGGCACCGGGGAGCTGTTTTTT.

The chain uses TRBV15 and TRBJ2-7; D is unresolved. V lost 0 bases, J lost 3 bases, and 6 bases lay in between. This CDR3 is built from 13 residues. CDR1 is LNHNV and CDR2 is YYDKDF in the germline V gene (reference sequence). Here the CDR3 DNA reads TGTGCCACCAGCAGAGATCCGGGCTACGAGCAGTACTTC. Protein: CATSRDPGYEQYF.

The gene calls are TRBV7-6 and TRBJ2-7, with 10 bases identical to TRBD2. The CDR3 is 21 amino acids. Germline lookup yields CDR1 SGHVS and CDR2 FNYEAQ. The trim removed 2 bases at V and 3 bases at J, leaving 22 bases unmatched. CDR3 region: CASSLTRPRLSASGRDYEQYF. The CDR3 DNA reads TGTGCCAGCAGCTTAACTCGTCCCCGACTTTCTGCTAGCGGGAGAGACTACGAGCAGTACTTC.

This clone was seen a few times. J is TRBJ1-2 and V is TRBV9; 10 bases fit TRBD1. V trimming: 4 bases; J trimming: 4 bases; junction bases outside the gene matches: 7. This CDR3 region has 15 residues. Germline lookup yields CDR1 SGDLS and CDR2 YYNGEE. The CDR3 coding sequence is TGTGCCAGCAGCCCAAGACAGGGGGCAGGCTATGGCTACACCTTC. It encodes CASSPRQGAGYGYTF.

V usage is TRBV19 and J usage is TRBJ1-1, with D maybe TRBD1 (5 bases). The CDR3 contains 18 residues. Trimming stripped 3 bases from V and 5 bases from J, with 25 bases between. Germline CDR1 is LNHDA and CDR2 is SQIVND (reference sequence). Here the CDR3 reads CASSIGAGLLRGGTEAFF. The CDR3 bases are TGTGCCAGTAGTATCGGGGCAGGACTCCTGAGGGGTGGAACTGAAGCTTTCTTT.

This clone appeared a few times. This chain joins TRBV5-1 and TRBJ2-6; tentatively, D is TRBD2 (5 bases). Deletions cut 2 bases from V and 4 bases from J, with 13 bases between. The CDR3 consists of 16 residues. CDR1 is SGHRS, CDR2 YFSETQ, per germline. The CDR3 DNA is TGCGCCAGCAGCTTTACTAGTTCGAGGGGGGCCAACGTCCTGACTTTC. It codes for CASSFTSSRGANVLTF.

This CDR3 is CASGSGTGSTEKLFF. CDR3 DNA: TGTGCTAGTGGTTCCGGGACAGGGTCTACTGAAAAACTGTTTTTT. V usage is TRBV12-5 and J usage is TRBJ1-4, with 9 bases lining up with TRBD1. This CDR3 is built from 15 residues. Germline V gene lookup returns CDR1 LGHNT and CDR2 FRNRAP. V was pared by 4 bases and J by 7 bases, with 7 bases of the junction left unmatched.

J is TRBJ2-1 and V is TRBV5-6; D ambiguous. The CDR3 sequence is 16 residues long. With 4 bases removed from V and 0 bases from J, the gap between germline ends came to 14 bases. The germline CDR1 and CDR2 sequences are SGHDT and YYEEEE. The CDR3 spells CASSILDRSSYNEQFF. CDR3 nucleotides: TGTGCCAGCAGCATCCTGGACCGAAGCTCCTACAATGAGCAGTTCTTC.

This clone was picked up a small number of times. The chain joins TRBV5-1 to TRBJ1-5, with D uncertain. Trimming took off 1 base at V and 2 bases at J, with 13 bases between the two ends. The CDR3 length is 16 residues. Germline V gene data show CDR1 as SGHRS and CDR2 as YFSETQ. CDR3 sequence: CASSLRWASGNQPQHF. In DNA form, the CDR3 reads TGCGCCAGCAGCTTGAGATGGGCAAGTGGCAATCAGCCCCAGCATTTT. Combining the CDR3 with reference TRBV5-1 and TRBJ1-5 gives the whole variable domain KAGVTQTPRYLIKTRGQQVTLSCSPISGHRSVSWYQQTPGQGLQFLFEYFSETQRNKGNFPGRFSGRQFSNSRSEMNVSTLELGDSALYLCASSLRWASGNQPQHFGDGTRLSIL.

This clone was seen once. The V gene is TRBV27, the J gene TRBJ1-2, with 9 nucleotides matching TRBD1. V gave up 4 bases and J gave up 7 bases; unmatched junction bases: 10. The CDR3 loop spans 15 amino acids. The germline V gene encodes CDR1 MNHEY and CDR2 SMNVEV (reference sequence). The CDR3 protein is CASSSITGGRRGYTF. The DNA for the CDR3 is TGTGCCAGCAGTTCAATTACAGGGGGCCGGCGTGGCTACACCTTC.

This clone was recorded only once. The chain combines TRBV19 with TRBJ1-1; D perhaps matches TRBD1 (5 bases). This CDR3 comprises 14 residues. Germline loops: CDR1 LNHDA, CDR2 SQIVND (reference sequence). Trimming took off 5 bases at V and 5 bases at J, with 15 bases between the two ends. The CDR3 is CASSLKVGGTEAFF. CDR3 in DNA: TGTGCCAGTAGTTTAAAAGTCGGGGGGACTGAAGCTTTCTTT.

V usage is TRBV29-1 and J usage is TRBJ2-6, with 10 bases matching TRBD1. The V gene end was trimmed by 1 base and the J gene end by 0 bases; junction bases not matched to a gene: 0. The CDR3 contains 16 residues. Germline values: CDR1 SQVTM, CDR2 ANQGSEA. CDR3 protein: CSVEGTGGSGANVLTF. The CDR3 DNA is TGCAGCGTTGAAGGGACAGGGGGCTCTGGGGCCAACGTCCTGACTTTC.

The V and J genes are TRBV7-8 and TRBJ1-2, with D maybe TRBD1 (6 bases). CDR1 and CDR2 from the germline V gene are SGHVS and FQNEAQ. The CDR3 totals 16 residues. Trimming pared 5 bases from V and 0 bases from J, leaving 16 bases between. CDR3 DNA sequence: TGTGCCAGCAGCATGCAACAGGGCCAAGCTAACTATGGCTACACCTTC. Translated: CASSMQQGQANYGYTF.